These 26 T cell receptor beta chains were all obtained from the same sample, sequenced in a study of T-cell reconstitution after alpha-beta-depleted transplantation in children. Researchers prepared the TCRbeta library using unique molecular identifiers, the study reports. Via MiXCR, TCRdb re-called the PCR reads, giving one row per CDR3 protein. Of approximately 510,000 distinct CDR3 sequences listed, 15% to 20% were seen once; the top ten hold around 3.3%. Sequences were derived from PBMCs from the stem cell graft donor, sampled from the stem cell graft. These receptors were obtained from a human donor who donated a stem cell graft to a child with acute lymphoblastic leukemia.

The CDR3 DNA is TGTGCCAGCAGTCTGGGAACGGTGGGCGATGAGCAGTTCTTC. Translating it yields CASSLGTVGDEQFF. V is TRBV12-3 or TRBV12-4 and J is TRBJ2-1; D is unclear. Deletions cut 5 bases from V and 8 bases from J, with 16 bases between. This CDR3 is built from 14 residues.

In its sample, this clonotype was seen many times. This chain's CDR3 is CASSLDFASSYEQYF. CDR3 bases: TGCGCCAGCAGCTTGGACTTCGCGAGCTCCTACGAGCAGTACTTC. This chain connects TRBV5-1 to TRBJ2-7; D gene ambiguous. Trimming removed 0 bases from V and 0 bases from J, with 10 bases in between. The CDR3 extends over 15 amino acids. The germline gives CDR1 SGHRS, CDR2 YFSETQ.

The V gene is TRBV5-5, the J gene TRBJ1-1, with TRBD1 as a possible D gene (5 bases). CDR1 SGHKS and CDR2 YYEKEE come from the germline V gene (reference sequence). The V gene lost 5 bases and the J gene lost 4 bases, with 12 bases spanning the gap. The CDR3 runs 13 residues. The CDR3 nucleotides are TGTGCCAGCAGTTTTGGGGGGATCACTGAAGCTTTCTTT. This translates into CASSFGGITEAFF.

This clonotype was counted only a few times. This rearrangement joins TRBV3-1 to TRBJ1-2; 8 bases are shared with TRBD1. Losses at the gene ends were 1 base for V and 3 bases for J; bases not matched to a gene: 4. Looked up from germline, CDR1 is LGHDT and CDR2 is YNNKEL (reference sequence). The CDR3 extends over 15 amino acids. CDR3 protein: CASSQGQGRDYGYTF. The CDR3 coding sequence is TGTGCCAGCAGCCAAGGACAGGGGCGGGACTATGGCTACACCTTC.

This clonotype was seen more than once but under ten times. The V call is TRBV14, the J call TRBJ2-1, with 13 bases matching TRBD2. CDR1 is SGHDN, CDR2 FVKESK, per germline. V shed 2 bases and J 5 bases; nucleotides not matched to a gene: 9. The CDR3 runs to 18 residues. The CDR3 sequence is CASSQTWTSGSNHNEQFF. CDR3 sequence (DNA): TGTGCCAGCAGCCAAACATGGACTAGCGGGAGTAACCACAATGAGCAGTTCTTC.

This clonotype was seen a few times. The chain is built from TRBV6-1 and TRBJ1-1, with TRBD1 matching over 7 bases. There are 14 residues in the CDR3. V lost 2 bases and J lost 5; bases outside the gene matches: 5. Germline-derived CDR1 and CDR2 are MNHNS and SASEGT. The CDR3 protein is CASSETGENTEAFF. In nucleotides, the CDR3 is TGTGCCAGCAGTGAAACAGGGGAGAATACTGAAGCTTTCTTT.

V is TRBV14 and J is TRBJ1-6; perhaps TRBD1 as D (5 bases). Trimming shortened V by 7 bases and J by 7 bases, and 17 bases separated the two germline ends. CDR1 SGHDN and CDR2 FVKESK come from the germline V gene. CDR3 length: 15 residues. The CDR3 spells CASNGGPGFNSPLHF. CDR3 DNA: TGTGCCAGCAACGGGGGACCAGGGTTCAATTCACCCCTCCACTTT.

J is TRBJ1-5 and V is TRBV12-3 or TRBV12-4; D unclear. V lost 3 bases and J 9 bases, leaving 9 bases between the germline ends. CDR3 length: 12 amino acids. For the CDR3, the DNA is TGTGCCAGCAGTTTGTCCCGACCGCCCCAGCATTTT. Its translation is CASSLSRPPQHF.

The chain carries TRBV13 and TRBJ1-5; tentative D call: TRBD1 (5 bases). The CDR3 covers 14 residues. V shed 2 bases and J shed 7 bases, with 12 bases lying between them. The germline CDR1 and CDR2 sequences are PRHDT and FYEKMQ (reference sequence). CDR3 DNA: TGTGCCAGCAGCTTAAGCAGGGTAAGGCAGCCCCAGCATTTT. Translated: CASSLSRVRQPQHF.

This chain joins TRBV18 and TRBJ2-7; 7 nucleotides align to TRBD1. This CDR3 has 14 amino acids. The J segment lost 2 bases and the V segment lost 4 bases, leaving 5 bases of the junction unmatched. Germline loops: CDR1 KGHSH, CDR2 LQKENI. CDR3 amino acids: CASSHRDSPYEQYF. In DNA, the CDR3 is TGTGCCAGCTCACACCGGGACAGCCCCTACGAGCAGTACTTC.

CDR3 bases: TGTGCCAGCAGACCAGTCCGCTCTGGAAACACCATATATTTT. Encoded protein: CASRPVRSGNTIYF. The V gene is TRBV13, the J gene TRBJ1-3; D is ambiguous. V lost 6 bases and J 0 bases, leaving 9 bases between the germline ends. Germline V gene lookup returns CDR1 PRHDT and CDR2 FYEKMQ (reference sequence). The CDR3 covers 14 residues.

This clonotype was seen a few times. The chain joins TRBV24-1 to TRBJ2-6; 10 bases match TRBD2. Germline-derived CDR1 and CDR2 are KGHDR and SFDVKD. The CDR3 sequence is 18 residues long. V was clipped by 2 bases and J by 4 bases; unmatched bases: 7. This chain's CDR3 is CATSDWASGSRGANVLTF. CDR3 nucleotides: TGTGCCACCAGTGATTGGGCTAGCGGGAGCCGGGGGGCCAACGTCCTGACTTTC.

The V and J genes are TRBV19 and TRBJ1-1; no firm D call. Trimming shortened V by 6 bases and J by 4 bases, and 9 bases separated the two germline ends. Germline values: CDR1 LNHDA, CDR2 SQIVND (reference sequence). The CDR3 sequence is 12 residues long. CDR3 DNA: TGTGCCAGTAGGATCGGGGTCACTGAAGCTTTCTTT. Translation: CASRIGVTEAFF. Together with reference TRBV19 and TRBJ1-1, the CDR3 gives the full variable domain: DGGITQSPKYLFRKEGQNVTLSCEQNLNHDAMYWYRQDPGQGLRLIYYSQIVNDFQKGDIAEGYSVSREKKESFPLTVTSAQKNPTAFYLCASRIGVTEAFFGQGTRLTVV.

This clonotype was counted a few times. The V and J genes are TRBV5-1 and TRBJ2-5; 9 bases fit TRBD2. Trimming removed 2 bases from V and 0 bases from J; junction bases left unmatched: 5. Germline values: CDR1 SGHRS, CDR2 YFSETQ. This CDR3 comprises 16 residues. The CDR3 DNA follows: TGCGCCAGCAGCTTAGGACTAGCGTCGTACCAAGAGACCCAGTACTTC. This gives the protein CASSLGLASYQETQYF.

This clonotype has more than one count but fewer than ten. The gene calls are TRBV5-1 and TRBJ2-7, with D uncertain. The germline gives CDR1 SGHRS, CDR2 YFSETQ. Trimming pared 1 base from V and 1 base from J, leaving 15 bases between. The CDR3 is 16 residues long. The CDR3 reads CASSLLGGGPSYEQYF. In DNA, the CDR3 is TGCGCCAGCAGCTTGTTAGGTGGCGGACCTTCCTACGAGCAGTACTTC.

This clonotype was seen a few times. This chain uses TRBV5-1 with TRBJ2-7, with 9 bases fitting TRBD2. This CDR3 is 15 amino acids long. Germline CDR1 reads SGHRS; CDR2 reads YFSETQ. V trimming: 0 bases; J trimming: 1 base; junction bases outside the gene matches: 2. CDR3 sequence: CASSLELAGSYEQYF. In DNA form, the CDR3 reads TGCGCCAGCAGCTTGGAACTAGCGGGTTCCTACGAGCAGTACTTC. Full variable domain (rest looked up from reference TRBV5-1 and TRBJ2-7): KAGVTQTPRYLIKTRGQQVTLSCSPISGHRSVSWYQQTPGQGLQFLFEYFSETQRNKGNFPGRFSGRQFSNSRSEMNVSTLELGDSALYLCASSLELAGSYEQYFGPGTRLTVT.

The chain links TRBV7-9 to TRBJ2-7; D could derive from TRBD1 or TRBD2 (6 bases each). The CDR3 length is 15 residues. V lost 8 bases and J lost 5, with 22 bases in between. The germline V gene has CDR1 SEHNR and CDR2 FQNEAQ (reference sequence). The CDR3 DNA follows: TGTGCCAGCCAAGGGGGGCCAACAGGGATCGACGAGCAGTACTTC. Translation gives CASQGGPTGIDEQYF.

The chain is built from TRBV6-5 and TRBJ2-7; 11 bases line up with TRBD2. The CDR3 spans 11 residues. Looked up from germline, CDR1 is MNHEY and CDR2 is SVGAGI. CDR3 region: CSSGRQREQYF. The CDR3 region has the DNA TGTTCTAGCGGGAGGCAGAGGGAGCAGTACTTC.

J is TRBJ1-1 and V is TRBV12-3 or TRBV12-4; 9 bases match TRBD1. J gave up 4 bases and V 5 bases, and 8 bases lay outside the gene matches. The CDR3 length is 15 residues. CDR3 coding DNA: TGTGCCAGCAGTGGGGGACAGGGTCTGATCACTGAAGCTTTCTTT. It translates to CASSGGQGLITEAFF.

The chain recombines TRBV5-1 with TRBJ2-7; the match to TRBD2 covers 7 bases. J was trimmed by 4 bases and V by 4 bases; bases with no gene match: 14. The CDR3 is 16 amino acids. CDR1 is SGHRS and CDR2 is YFSETQ in the germline V gene. The DNA for the CDR3 is TGCGCCAGCAGCCCCACGGTGGGGGGAGGGCCGTACGAGCAGTACTTC. Translated: CASSPTVGGGPYEQYF.

J is TRBJ2-5 and V is TRBV12-3 or TRBV12-4, with TRBD2 matching over 12 bases. This CDR3 spans 16 amino acids. V shed 4 bases and J 5 bases; nucleotides not matched to a gene: 8. The CDR3 bases are TGTGCCAGCAGTTCGACTAGCGGGAGAGGGGGGGAGACCCAGTACTTC. Protein sequence: CASSSTSGRGGETQYF.

This clonotype was counted a few times. The chain combines TRBV18 with TRBJ2-1, with D possibly TRBD1 on 5 matching bases. Germline loops: CDR1 KGHSH, CDR2 LQKENI. This CDR3 is 15 amino acids long. Trimming shortened V by 3 bases and J by 0 bases, and 9 bases separated the two germline ends. This chain's CDR3 is CASSPTDFSYNEQFF. The CDR3 nucleotides are TGTGCCAGCTCACCGACAGATTTCTCCTACAATGAGCAGTTCTTC.

The V call is TRBV19, the J call TRBJ1-1, with 8 bases identical to TRBD1. Germline trimming cut 5 bases from V and 5 bases from J; bases unmatched to any gene: 7. This CDR3 region has 14 residues. Germline V gene sequence: CDR1 LNHDA, CDR2 SQIVND (reference sequence). CDR3 loop: CASSQGAKGTEAFF. The CDR3 DNA is TGTGCCAGTAGTCAGGGGGCCAAGGGAACTGAAGCTTTCTTT.

The table lists this clonotype with a few counts. V gene TRBV20-1 combines with J gene TRBJ1-1; 7 nucleotides align to TRBD1. Germline V lookup: CDR1 DFQATT, CDR2 SNEGSKA (reference sequence). This CDR3 is 13 amino acids long. V trimming: 3 bases; J trimming: 5 bases; junction bases outside the gene matches: 6. CDR3 in DNA: TGCAGTGCTAGTACCACAGGGGAGACTGAAGCTTTCTTT. Residues: CSASTTGETEAFF.

This clonotype showed up just a few times. This chain joins TRBV2 and TRBJ2-2; tentative D call: TRBD2 (5 bases). V was clipped by 6 bases and J by 6 bases, with 17 bases between them. Germline CDR1 reads SNHLY; CDR2 reads FYNNEI. The CDR3 length is 15 residues. CDR3 coding DNA: TGTGCCAGCAGAGAACAGACCCGCGGGCCCGGGGAGCTGTTTTTT. This codes for CASREQTRGPGELFF.

The V and J genes are TRBV5-1 and TRBJ1-2; TRBD1 might be the D (5 bases). V was pared by 4 bases and J by 4 bases, with 17 bases between. Germline CDR1 reads SGHRS; CDR2 reads YFSETQ. The CDR3 loop spans 15 amino acids. This CDR3 is CASSPHSGDLYGYTF. CDR3 bases: TGCGCCAGCAGCCCACATAGCGGGGACCTCTATGGCTACACCTTC.